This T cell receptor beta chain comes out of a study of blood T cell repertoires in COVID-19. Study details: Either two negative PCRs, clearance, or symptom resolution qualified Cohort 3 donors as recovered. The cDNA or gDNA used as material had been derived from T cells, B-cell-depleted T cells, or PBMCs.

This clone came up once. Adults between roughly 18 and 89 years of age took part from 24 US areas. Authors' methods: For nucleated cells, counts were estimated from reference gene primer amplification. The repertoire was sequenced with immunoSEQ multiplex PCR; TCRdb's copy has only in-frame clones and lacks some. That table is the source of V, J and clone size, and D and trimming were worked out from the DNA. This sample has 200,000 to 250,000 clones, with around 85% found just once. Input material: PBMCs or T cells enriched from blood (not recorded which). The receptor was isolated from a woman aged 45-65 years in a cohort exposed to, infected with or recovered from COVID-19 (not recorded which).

CDR3 residues: CASKMTELRDTIYF. As DNA, the CDR3 is TGTGCCAGCAAGATGACGGAACTTCGGGACACCATATATTTT. The chain has TRBV2 and TRBJ1-3, with no clear D. Looked up from germline, CDR1 is SNHLY and CDR2 is FYNNEI. V shed 7 bases and J shed 8 bases, with 18 bases lying between them. The length of the CDR3 is 14 residues.